This T cell receptor (beta chain) was identified during a study of blood T cells in healthy people across ages. Sample donors were healthy Caucasian individuals that came from Russia, aged 6 to 90. This clonotype came up a few times. CDR3 length equals 13 residues. Trimming pared 2 bases from V and 6 bases from J, leaving 11 bases between. Per the germline V gene, CDR1 is SGHRS and CDR2 is YFSETQ. Primed by a sample-barcoded 5' primer and a J-beta primer mix, a second PCR proceeded for roughly 7 to 12 cycles. Every cDNA molecule bore a tag from a template-switch adaptor containing 12 random nucleotides. TCRdb used MiXCR to reprocess the 5' RACE reads, holding one entry per CDR3 protein. The table shows over a million distinct CDR3 sequences, with approximately 40% occurring only once.

The sequence was obtained from a woman between 18 and 30 years old in good health. This chain connects TRBV5-1 to TRBJ1-2, with no clear D. Material: blood. In DNA form, the CDR3 reads TGCGCCAGCAGCTTCCAGCCCAAGGATGGCTACACCTTC. Its translation: CASSFQPKDGYTF.